This TCR beta chain was sequenced in a study of beta chain features in type 1 diabetes. Overall study results and limits: Within each of all four CD4+ subsets, Type 1 diabetes patients had TCRB CDR3s that were moderately but significantly shorter.

This clone was picked up a small number of times. Its antigen is as yet unknown. This CDR3 comprises 14 residues. V lost 10 bases, J lost 5 bases, and 11 bases stayed unmatched. CDR1 is ENHRY, CDR2 SYGVKD, per germline. cDNA synthesis used the whole RNA isolate, giving expressed TCRB sequences. Using immunoSEQ multiplex PCR, the repertoire was profiled, and TCRdb retains in-frame clones only, with some absent. The sample shows 300,000 to 350,000 clones, approximately 12% of them seen only once. The single heparinised draw taken from each donor contained around 100 mL of blood on average. The chain recombines TRBV10-3 with TRBJ2-5; 9 nucleotides agree with TRBD2. This receptor was identified in a woman younger than 35 with type 1 diabetes. Material: naive CD4+ T cells from blood. CDR3 in DNA: TGTGCCAGCAGGCTGACTAGCGGAGGGGAGACCCAGTACTTC. Its protein product is CASRLTSGGETQYF.